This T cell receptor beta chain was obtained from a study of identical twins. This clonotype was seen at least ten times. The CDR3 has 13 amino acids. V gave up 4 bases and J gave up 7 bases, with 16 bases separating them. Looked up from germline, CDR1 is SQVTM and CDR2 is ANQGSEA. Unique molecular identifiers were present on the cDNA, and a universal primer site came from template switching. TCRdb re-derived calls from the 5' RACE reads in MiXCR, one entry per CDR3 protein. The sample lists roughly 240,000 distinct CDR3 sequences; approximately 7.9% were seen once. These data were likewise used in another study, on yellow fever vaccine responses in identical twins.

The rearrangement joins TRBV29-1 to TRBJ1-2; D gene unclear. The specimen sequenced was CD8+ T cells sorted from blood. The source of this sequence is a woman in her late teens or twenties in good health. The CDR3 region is CSVVAEGSGGYTF. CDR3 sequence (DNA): TGCAGCGTTGTGGCCGAGGGTTCAGGTGGCTACACCTTC.